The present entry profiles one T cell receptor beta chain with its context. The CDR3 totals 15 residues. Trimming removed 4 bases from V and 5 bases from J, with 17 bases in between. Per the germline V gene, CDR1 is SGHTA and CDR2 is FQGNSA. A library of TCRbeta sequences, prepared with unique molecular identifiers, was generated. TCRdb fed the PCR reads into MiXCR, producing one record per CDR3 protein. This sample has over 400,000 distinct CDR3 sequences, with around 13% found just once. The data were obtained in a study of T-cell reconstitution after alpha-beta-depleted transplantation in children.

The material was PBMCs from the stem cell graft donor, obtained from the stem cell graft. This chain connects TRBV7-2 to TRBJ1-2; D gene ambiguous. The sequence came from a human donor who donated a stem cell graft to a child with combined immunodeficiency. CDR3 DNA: TGTGCCAGCAGCTACCGTGAGGGAGCTAGGTATGGCTACACCTTC. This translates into CASSYREGARYGYTF.